The 14 T cell receptor beta chains below come from one sample, sequenced in a study of blood T cells in healthy people across ages. PCR was performed a second time for about 6 to 11 cycles using a sample-barcoded 5' primer and a J-beta primer mix. One entry per CDR3 protein results from TCRdb running MiXCR on the 5' RACE reads. The sample lists 1.8 million or so distinct CDR3 sequences; 35% to 50% were seen once. Sequencing used blood. The receptor set was obtained from a human donor in good health.

This clonotype showed up just a few times. The gene calls are TRBV7-9 and TRBJ1-1, with unresolved D. The CDR3 runs to 17 residues. CDR1 is SEHNR, CDR2 FQNEAQ, per germline (reference sequence). Trimming cost V 2 bases and J 2 bases, with 18 bases left between them. The CDR3 DNA sequence: TGTGCCAGCAGCTTATTGAGGGTAAGAACTGTAAACACTGAAGCTTTCTTT. Translated: CASSLLRVRTVNTEAFF.

This sequence joins TRBV6-4 and TRBJ1-2, with D unresolved. CDR3 length: 13 residues. Germline V CDR1 and CDR2: MRHNA, SNTAGT. With 2 bases removed from V and 3 bases from J, the gap between germline ends came to 7 bases. CDR3 protein: CASSDLEYYGYTF. The DNA for the CDR3 is TGTGCCAGCAGTGACCTGGAGTACTATGGCTACACCTTC.

This clonotype showed up just a few times. The chain recombines TRBV11-3 with TRBJ1-2; possibly TRBD1 for D (6 bases). This CDR3 is built from 14 residues. Deletions cut 0 bases from V and 8 bases from J, with 13 bases between. Per germline, CDR1 SGHNT and CDR2 YENEEA. The CDR3 DNA follows: TGTGCCAGCAGCTTAGATCGGGGGGCGCGAGGCTACACCTTC. Amino acid sequence: CASSLDRGARGYTF.

The chain employs TRBV20-1 and TRBJ2-1, with D perhaps matching TRBD1 (5 bases). Per germline, CDR1 DFQATT and CDR2 SNEGSKA (reference sequence). V lost 0 bases and J 3 bases, leaving 12 bases between the germline ends. The CDR3 is made up of 15 amino acids. CDR3 in DNA: TGCAGTGCTAGAGATCCCCCAGGGATCTACAATGAGCAGTTCTTC. Translated: CSARDPPGIYNEQFF.

The chain combines TRBV7-2 with TRBJ2-7, with TRBD2 matching over 10 bases. Trimming at V came to 2 bases and at J to 1 base, leaving 14 bases not matched to a gene. The CDR3 totals 19 residues. Germline V gene lookup returns CDR1 SGHTA and CDR2 FQGNSA. The CDR3 loop is CASSLWASGGYRGSYEQYF. Written as DNA, the CDR3 is TGTGCCAGCAGCTTATGGGCTAGCGGGGGATACCGAGGGTCCTACGAGCAGTACTTC.

The chain carries TRBV12-3 or TRBV12-4 and TRBJ2-5, with D hard to call. V lost 8 bases and J 0 bases, leaving 10 bases between the germline ends. The CDR3 length is 13 residues. CDR3: CASGAAYQETQYF. The CDR3 bases are TGTGCCAGCGGTGCGGCATACCAAGAGACCCAGTACTTC.

This chain links TRBV7-2 with TRBJ1-6; a possible D gene is TRBD1 (5 bases). V lost 8 bases to trimming and J lost 6 bases, with 11 bases between them. The CDR3 spans 13 residues. The germline V gene encodes CDR1 SGHTA and CDR2 FQGNSA. The CDR3 DNA reads as TGTGCCAGCCTCGGGACGCTTAATTCACCCCTCCACTTT. As protein: CASLGTLNSPLHF.

This clonotype has just a few counts. The V call is TRBV6-5, the J call TRBJ2-1, with D uncertain. The CDR3 is made up of 16 amino acids. Trimming took 0 bases from V and 0 from J, leaving 9 bases between them. CDR1 and CDR2 from the germline V gene are MNHEY and SVGAGI. This CDR3 reads CASSYSIQSSYNEQFF. The CDR3 nucleotides are TGTGCCAGCAGTTACTCGATTCAGAGCTCCTACAATGAGCAGTTCTTC.

The V call is TRBV7-6, the J call TRBJ1-6; D remains ambiguous. V was cut by 1 base and J by 11 bases, with 15 bases left in between. This CDR3 is 15 amino acids long. CDR1 is SGHVS and CDR2 is FNYEAQ in the germline V gene. This chain's CDR3 is CASSLGGGIQAPLHF. For the CDR3, the DNA is TGTGCCAGCAGCTTAGGCGGAGGAATACAAGCACCCCTCCACTTT.

The CDR3 DNA is TGTGCCAACAGTTACGGGCTAGCTAGGGGCGAGCAGTACGTC. It translates to CANSYGLARGEQYV. The chain couples TRBV6-5 to TRBJ2-5; perhaps D is TRBD1 or TRBD2 (5 bases each). Near its end, the DNA agrees better with TRBJ2-7, so the J call may be wrong. The CDR3 is made up of 14 amino acids. Germline V gene lookup returns CDR1 MNHEY and CDR2 SVGAGI.

V and J are TRBV7-8 and TRBJ1-2; D might be TRBD1 (6 bases). In germline, CDR1 is SGHVS, CDR2 FQNEAQ. The length of the CDR3 is 15 residues. V was clipped by 4 bases and J by 4 bases, with 16 bases between them. The CDR3 sequence: CASSSQSGQPYGYTF. The CDR3 coding sequence is TGTGCCAGCAGCTCTCAGTCGGGACAACCCTATGGCTACACCTTC. The full variable domain, rest sourced from reference TRBV7-8 and TRBJ1-2, is GAGVSQSPRYKVAKRGQDVALRCDPISGHVSLFWYQQALGQGPEFLTYFQNEAQLDKSGLPSDRFFAERPEGSVSTLKIQRTQQEDSAVYLCASSSQSGQPYGYTFGSGTRLTVV.

This chain links TRBV7-9 with TRBJ1-2, with D unclear. CDR1 and CDR2 from the germline V gene are SEHNR and FQNEAQ (reference sequence). The CDR3 length is 17 residues. V shed 6 bases and J shed 6 bases, with 26 bases lying between them. CDR3 nucleotides: TGTGCCAGCAGTAATATTAGCAAGGCGGGAATTCAGAATGGCTACACCTTC. Residues: CASSNISKAGIQNGYTF.

This clonotype turned up a few times. Possible read error: a much larger clone is one base away. The chain has TRBV30 and TRBJ2-1; the match to TRBD2 covers 8 bases. Germline V gives CDR1 GTSNPN, CDR2 SVGIG (reference sequence). J gave up 8 bases and V 2 bases, and 11 bases lay outside the gene matches. The length of the CDR3 is 15 residues. This CDR3 is CAWSRGGGGYYEQFF. Written as DNA, the CDR3 is TGTGCCTGGAGTCGCGGGGGCGGGGGGTACTATGAGCAGTTCTTC.

This clonotype occurred a few times. V is TRBV9 and J is TRBJ2-1; the D gene could be TRBD1 or TRBD2 (5 bases each). Trimming stripped 3 bases from V and 4 bases from J, with 14 bases between. Germline assignment: CDR1 SGDLS and CDR2 YYNGEE. The CDR3 spans 15 residues. This CDR3 is CASSAAGTIYNEQFF. The CDR3 coding sequence is TGTGCCAGCAGCGCTGCCGGGACGATATACAATGAGCAGTTCTTC.